This T cell receptor (beta chain) comes out of a study of OX40 agonist ivuxolimab in advanced cancers. Study conclusions and caveats: Expanded peripheral T cell antigen specificity was not determined. Among the lowest levels of clonal expansion were found in partial responders at 0.1-3.0 mg/kg. With doses of 0.1 to 3.0 mg/kg, CD4+ and CD8+ blood T cells had undergone clonal expansion by week 6.

V lost 2 bases to trimming and J lost 0 bases; unmatched junction nucleotides: 1. The CDR3 loop spans 14 amino acids. CDR1 KGHSH and CDR2 LQKENI come from the germline V gene. Produced via immunoSEQ multiplex PCR; TCRdb's table is partial and in-frame only. Seen here are 30,000 to 35,000 clones, 65% to 90% observed once, and the top ten hold 1.3% to 1.5%. Remarks on this clone: Its antigen is undetermined.

The investigators sampled blood at baseline, at cycle 4 day 1, and at cycle 7 day 1. The rearrangement links TRBV18 to TRBJ2-7, with 7 bases identical to TRBD1. The sequencing here drew on CD4+ or CD8+ T cells sorted from blood, taken in a trial of the OX40 agonist ivuxolimab. This sequence originates from an adult with an advanced solid tumor such as melanoma, head and neck, liver or kidney cancer. CDR3 nucleotide sequence: TGTGCCAGCTCACCATGGACAGGCTCCTACGAGCAGTACTTC. It yields the protein CASSPWTGSYEQYF.